These 2 T cell receptor beta chains came from one sample sequenced in a study of blood T cells in healthy people across ages. PCR was performed a second time for roughly 6 to 12 cycles using a sample-barcoded 5' primer and a J-beta primer mix. TCRdb re-derived calls from the 5' RACE reads in MiXCR, one entry per CDR3 protein. The sample has over a million distinct CDR3 sequences; around 59% are singletons. Sequencing was performed on blood. These receptors originate from a young man in good health.

This sequence joins TRBV12-5 and TRBJ1-1; D is undetermined. V was clipped by 0 bases and J by 7 bases, with 6 bases between them. The CDR3 consists of 12 residues. Germline V gene data show CDR1 as LGHNT and CDR2 as FRNRAP. Written as DNA, the CDR3 is TGTGCTAGTGGTTTGGTTGGGGTTGAAGCTTTCTTT. It yields the protein CASGLVGVEAFF. The full variable domain, completed using reference TRBV12-5 and TRBJ1-1, is DARVTQTPRHKVTEMGQEVTMRCQPILGHNTVFWYRQTMMQGLELLAYFRNRAPLDDSGMPKDRFSAEMPDATLATLKIQPSEPRDSAVYFCASGLVGVEAFFGQGTRLTVV.

The gene calls are TRBV11-2 and TRBJ2-1; 11 bases align to TRBD1. The CDR3 loop spans 14 amino acids. Germline CDR1 reads SGHAT; CDR2 reads FQNNGV. V shed 5 bases and J 8 bases; nucleotides not matched to a gene: 5. The CDR3 bases are TGTGCCAGCAGCAACGGACAGGGGGCGGATGAGCAGTTCTTC. It codes for CASSNGQGADEQFF.